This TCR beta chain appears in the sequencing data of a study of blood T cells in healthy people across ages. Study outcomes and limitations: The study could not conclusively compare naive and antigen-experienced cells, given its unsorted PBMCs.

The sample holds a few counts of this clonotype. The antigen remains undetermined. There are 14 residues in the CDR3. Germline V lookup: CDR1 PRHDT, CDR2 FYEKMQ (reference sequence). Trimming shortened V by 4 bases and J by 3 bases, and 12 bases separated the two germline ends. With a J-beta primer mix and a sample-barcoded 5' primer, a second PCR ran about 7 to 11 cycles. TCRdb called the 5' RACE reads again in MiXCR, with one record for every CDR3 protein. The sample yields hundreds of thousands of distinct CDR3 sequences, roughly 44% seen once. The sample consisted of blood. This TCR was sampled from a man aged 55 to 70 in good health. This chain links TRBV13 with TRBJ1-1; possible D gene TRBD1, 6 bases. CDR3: CASSSGGGDTEAFF. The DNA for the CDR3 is TGTGCCAGCAGCTCCGGAGGGGGGGACACTGAAGCTTTCTTT. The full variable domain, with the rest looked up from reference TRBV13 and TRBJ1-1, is AAGVIQSPRHLIKEKRETATLKCYPIPRHDTVYWYQQGPGQDPQFLISFYEKMQSDKGSIPDRFSAQQFSDYHSELNMSSLELGDSALYFCASSSGGGDTEAFFGQGTRLTVV.